This T cell receptor (beta chain) emerged from a study of blood T cell repertoires in COVID-19. Whole-study context: There were acute and convalescent COVID-19 samples, and they came from the United States, Italy and Spain. The cDNA or gDNA used as material had been derived from T cells, B-cell-depleted T cells, or PBMCs.

A few counts support this clone. V shed 1 base and J 7 bases; nucleotides not matched to a gene: 0. This CDR3 is built from 14 residues. The germline CDR1 and CDR2 sequences are LGHDT and YNNKEL (reference sequence). In the original workflow: Scientists estimated how many nucleated cells there were by amplifying reference gene primers. Here immunoSEQ multiplex PCR was the method, and the copy in TCRdb shows in-frame clones only, minus some. V, J and clone size reflect that table, while D and trimming were determined from the DNA. The table shows approximately 150,000 clones, with approximately 92% occurring only once.

J is TRBJ1-5 and V is TRBV3-1 (or the pseudogene TRBV3-2); 11 nucleotides agree with TRBD1. What was sequenced was peripheral blood. The source of this sequence is a woman in her sixties or seventies with active COVID-19. The CDR3 DNA reads TGTGCCAGCAGCCAAGGGACAGGGGGCCAGCCCCAGCATTTT. Translation: CASSQGTGGQPQHF.